Listed here are 3 T cell receptor beta chains from one sample, sequenced in a study of shared T cell receptors in the human thymus. TCRdb's table, derived via immunoSEQ multiplex PCR, lists solely in-frame clones and lacks some. The repertoire holds some 660,000 clones, with approximately 87% as singletons. These records were also assigned to another study, of human thymus T cells.

Sequencing used thymocytes. Every receptor here comes from a boy younger than two with a congenital heart defect.

The chain employs TRBV9 and TRBJ1-1; D might be TRBD1 (6 bases). V was shortened by 0 bases and J by 6 bases, with 12 bases between the two germline ends. The germline V gene has CDR1 SGDLS and CDR2 YYNGEE. This CDR3 spans 14 amino acids. This CDR3 reads CASSVEGGYSEAFF. CDR3 coding DNA: TGTGCCAGCAGCGTAGAAGGGGGTTACTCTGAAGCTTTCTTT.

CDR3 in DNA: TGTGCCAGCAGTGGGAGAGGTCGGGTCGACAATGAGCAGTTCTTC. Its translation: CASSGRGRVDNEQFF. V is TRBV25-1 and J is TRBJ2-1; D not resolved. The germline V gene has CDR1 MGHDK and CDR2 SYGVNS. The CDR3 covers 15 residues. V dropped 4 bases and J dropped 5 bases, with 15 bases sitting between them.

The genes are TRBV5-6 and TRBJ2-7, with D possibly matching TRBD1 (5 bases). The CDR3 covers 13 residues. Germline V gene lookup returns CDR1 SGHDT and CDR2 YYEEEE. Trimming took off 7 bases at V and 3 bases at J, with 14 bases between the two ends. For the CDR3, the DNA is TGTGCCAGCTTTCGGACACCGGACTACGAGCAGTACTTC. Its translation: CASFRTPDYEQYF. The full variable domain, with the rest looked up from reference TRBV5-6 and TRBJ2-7, is DAGVTQSPTHLIKTRGQQVTLRCSPKSGHDTVSWYQQALGQGPQFIFQYYEEEERQRGNFPDRFSGHQFPNYSSELNVNALLLGDSALYLCASFRTPDYEQYFGPGTRLTVT.